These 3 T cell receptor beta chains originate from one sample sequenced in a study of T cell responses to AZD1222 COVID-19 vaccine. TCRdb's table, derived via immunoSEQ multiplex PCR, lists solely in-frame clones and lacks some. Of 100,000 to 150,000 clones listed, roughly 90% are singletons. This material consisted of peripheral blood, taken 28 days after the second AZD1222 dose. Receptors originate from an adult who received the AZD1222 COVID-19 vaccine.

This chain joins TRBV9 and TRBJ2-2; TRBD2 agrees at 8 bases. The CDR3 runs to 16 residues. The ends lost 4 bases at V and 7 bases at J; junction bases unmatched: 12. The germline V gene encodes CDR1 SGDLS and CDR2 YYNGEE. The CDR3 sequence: CASSLRAGAAGGELFF. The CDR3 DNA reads TGTGCCAGCAGCTTACGAGCGGGAGCAGCTGGCGGGGAGCTGTTTTTT.

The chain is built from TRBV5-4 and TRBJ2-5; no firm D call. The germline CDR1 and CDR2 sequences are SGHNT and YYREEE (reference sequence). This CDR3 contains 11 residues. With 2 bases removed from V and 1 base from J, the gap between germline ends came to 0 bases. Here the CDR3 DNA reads TGTGCCAGCAGCTTCCAAGAGACCCAGTACTTC. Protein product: CASSFQETQYF.

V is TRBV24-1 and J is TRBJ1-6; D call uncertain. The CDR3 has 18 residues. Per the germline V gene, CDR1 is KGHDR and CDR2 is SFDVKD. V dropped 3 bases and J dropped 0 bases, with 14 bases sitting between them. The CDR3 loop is CATSDRETRSSYNSPLHF. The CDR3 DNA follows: TGTGCCACCAGTGATCGAGAGACTCGGAGCTCCTATAATTCACCCCTCCACTTT.